A selection of T cell receptor beta chains follows, all from one sample in a study of T cells in Graves' hyperthyroidism and ophthalmopathy. TCRdb reprocessed the multiplex PCR reads via MiXCR and lists one record per CDR3 protein. The profile covers about 580,000 distinct CDR3 sequences, with about 14% appearing a single time and almost 6% taken by the ten largest. The source material was blood. All receptors come from a woman in her twenties or thirties with Graves' hyperthyroidism that later progressed to Graves' ophthalmopathy. CDR3s leave out the opening cysteine and the closing phenylalanine or tryptophan. A D gene is named only where the DNA matches it firmly.

j_call | d_call | v_call | cdr3_aa
TRBJ2-1 | . | TRBV2 | ACRGPNEQF
TRBJ2-7 | . | TRBV19 | ASRYSRESHEQY
TRBJ2-2 | . | TRBV24-1 | ATSEWDGRNTGELF
TRBJ2-7 | TRBD2 | TRBV6-5 | ASSYGISGSYEQY
TRBJ2-1 | TRBD2 | TRBV19 | ASKVGAGVGGEQF
TRBJ2-1 | TRBD2 | TRBV28 | ASSLLTSGDADSYNEQF
TRBJ2-1 | . | TRBV10-1 | ASSESWVNEQF
TRBJ2-2 | . | TRBV19 | ASSISSGFTGELF
TRBJ1-1 | . | TRBV28 | ASSLWLQTSSHTEAF
TRBJ2-3 | . | TRBV6-1 | ASSSYGGRAEADTQY
TRBJ2-1 | TRBD2 | TRBV9 | ASSDREGHNEQF
TRBJ1-1 | TRBD1 | TRBV5-1 | ASSWTGETEAF
TRBJ2-1 | . | TRBV5-1 | ASSLEGIGSAGYEQF
TRBJ1-3 | . | TRBV30 | AWSSTENTIY
TRBJ2-5 | . | TRBV19 | ASSRAGTVYQETQY
TRBJ2-1 | TRBD1 | TRBV19 | ASRRGPGNNEQF